Shown below are 32 T cell receptor beta chains from a single sample sequenced in a study of T cell responses to AZD1222 COVID-19 vaccine. Measured with immunoSEQ multiplex PCR; TCRdb has only the in-frame clones, and not every one. Here the sample spans 150,000 to 200,000 clones, approximately 90% being singletons. The source was peripheral blood, collected on day 0 of AZD1222 vaccination. All receptors derive from an adult in good health.

This sequence joins TRBV10-3 and TRBJ1-4, with unresolved D. V was cut by 5 bases and J by 0 bases, with 7 bases left in between. Germline V CDR1 and CDR2: ENHRY, SYGVKD. This CDR3 comprises 14 residues. In DNA, the CDR3 is TGTGCCATCAGTTATACAGCAACTAATGAAAAACTGTTTTTT. Its translation: CAISYTATNEKLFF.

Only one count was recorded for this clone. J is TRBJ1-2 and V is TRBV2, with D maybe TRBD1 (5 bases). The CDR3 is 14 amino acids. Germline lookup yields CDR1 SNHLY and CDR2 FYNNEI. V was clipped by 3 bases and J by 2 bases, with 10 bases between them. The DNA for the CDR3 is TGTGCCAGCAGTGAGGGCAGGGCGAACTATGGCTACACCTTC. Amino acids: CASSEGRANYGYTF.

This chain links TRBV5-1 with TRBJ1-2, with D hard to call. The germline V and J ends were trimmed by 2 bases and 10 bases, with 12 bases remaining between them. This CDR3 spans 12 amino acids. Germline values: CDR1 SGHRS, CDR2 YFSETQ. The DNA of the CDR3 is TGCGCCAGCAGCTTATATAGCCGTGACTACACCTTC. Its translation: CASSLYSRDYTF.

The V call is TRBV2, the J call TRBJ1-1, with D perhaps TRBD1 (5 bases). The CDR3 spans 18 residues. V gave up 2 bases and J gave up 1 base, with 20 bases separating them. Germline CDR1 and CDR2: SNHLY and FYNNEI. The CDR3 spells CASSEPARRGVKNTEAFF. CDR3 nucleotide sequence: TGTGCCAGCAGTGAACCCGCTAGGCGAGGGGTGAAGAACACTGAAGCTTTCTTT.

The V gene is TRBV4-3, the J gene TRBJ2-1, with 15 bases identical to TRBD2. The junction had 7 bases not matched to a gene; V was cut back by 4 bases and J by 0 bases. This CDR3 contains 19 residues. The V gene's germline CDR1 is LGHNA and CDR2 YSLEER. CDR3 loop: CASSLTGLAGGGSYNEQFF. CDR3 DNA sequence: TGCGCCAGCAGCCTAACGGGACTAGCGGGAGGAGGCTCCTACAATGAGCAGTTCTTC.

The chain links TRBV29-1 to TRBJ2-6; 8 nucleotides line up with TRBD1. This CDR3 comprises 19 residues. Per germline, CDR1 SQVTM and CDR2 ANQGSEA. V lost 3 bases, J lost 3 bases, and 16 bases stayed unmatched. The CDR3 DNA is TGCAGCGTTGACCTTAAGGCGTCAGGGGGCGGGTATGGGGCCAACGTCCTGACTTTC. Translating it yields CSVDLKASGGGYGANVLTF. The whole variable domain, remainder taken from reference TRBV29-1 and TRBJ2-6, is SAVISQKPSRDICQRGTSLTIQCQVDSQVTMMFWYRQQPGQSLTLIATANQGSEATYESGFVIDKFPISRPNLTFSTLTVSNMSPEDSSIYLCSVDLKASGGGYGANVLTFGAGSRLTVL.

The chain has TRBV28 and TRBJ1-5; no reliable D call. This CDR3 has 14 amino acids. The germline V gene encodes CDR1 MDHEN and CDR2 SYDVKM. V shed 7 bases and J shed 0 bases, with 10 bases lying between them. DNA of the CDR3: TGTGCCAGCACCCCTGGCATTAGCAATCAGCCCCAGCATTTT. As protein: CASTPGISNQPQHF.

The CDR3: CASSQGGQHTEAFF. The DNA of the CDR3 is TGTGCCAGCAGTCAGGGGGGGCAGCACACTGAAGCTTTCTTT. The chain is built from TRBV6-6 and TRBJ1-1; 7 positions match TRBD1. The CDR3 loop spans 14 amino acids. The V gene's germline CDR1 is MNHNY and CDR2 SVGAGI (reference sequence). V lost 5 bases, J lost 3 bases, and 6 bases stayed unmatched.

The chain recombines TRBV9 with TRBJ2-3; 13 nucleotides match TRBD2. Germline CDR1 reads SGDLS; CDR2 reads YYNGEE. The V gene end was trimmed by 2 bases and the J gene end by 2 bases; junction bases not matched to a gene: 11. The CDR3 is 19 amino acids. This chain's CDR3 is CASSVTGTSGTASTDTQYF. For the CDR3, the DNA is TGTGCCAGCAGCGTGACCGGGACTAGCGGGACCGCTTCCACAGATACGCAGTATTTT.

The chain employs TRBV18 and TRBJ2-7; the D gene could be TRBD1 or TRBD2 (5 bases each). The CDR3 spans 14 residues. The germline V gene has CDR1 KGHSH and CDR2 LQKENI. V was clipped by 1 base and J by 6 bases, with 13 bases between them. The CDR3 protein is CASSPLSGGFEQYF. As DNA, the CDR3 is TGTGCCAGCTCACCACTCTCTGGGGGTTTCGAGCAGTACTTC.

The V and J genes are TRBV3-1 (or the pseudogene TRBV3-2) and TRBJ1-1; 10 positions agree with TRBD1. Germline loops: CDR1 LGHDT, CDR2 YNNKEL (reference sequence). J lost 10 bases, V lost 0 bases, and 8 bases had no gene match. CDR3 length equals 15 residues. CDR3 sequence reads: CASSQERTGGRGAFF. As DNA, the CDR3 is TGTGCCAGCAGCCAAGAAAGGACAGGGGGTAGAGGAGCTTTCTTT.

The rearrangement links TRBV11-3 to TRBJ2-3; D possibly corresponds to TRBD1 (6 bases). CDR1 is SGHNT, CDR2 YENEEA, per germline. This CDR3 is built from 15 residues. Trimming stripped 0 bases from V and 2 bases from J, with 9 bases between. CDR3 DNA sequence: TGTGCCAGCAGCTTAGAAGGGGGACACACAGATACGCAGTATTTT. It codes for CASSLEGGHTDTQYF.

V and J are TRBV18 and TRBJ1-5, with D possibly matching TRBD1 (5 bases). Between the trimmed V and J ends, which lost 3 bases and 3 bases, there was a span of 9 bases. Per germline, CDR1 KGHSH and CDR2 LQKENI. The CDR3 has 14 residues. The CDR3 bases are TGTGCCAGCTCACCGGGACCCAACAATCAGCCCCAGCATTTT. Amino acid sequence: CASSPGPNNQPQHF.

The chain combines TRBV4-1 with TRBJ1-5; D call uncertain. CDR1 is MGHRA and CDR2 is YSYEKL in the germline V gene. The V end lost 0 bases, the J end lost 6 bases, and 6 bases lay between the germline ends. The CDR3 length is 13 residues. CDR3 in amino acids: CASSQDRGQPQHF. CDR3 bases: TGCGCCAGCAGCCAAGATCGGGGTCAGCCCCAGCATTTT.

The rearrangement joins TRBV7-9 to TRBJ2-5; D unresolved. The CDR3 length is 11 residues. Deletions cut 5 bases from V and 3 bases from J, with 4 bases between. The germline gives CDR1 SEHNR, CDR2 FQNEAQ (reference sequence). The CDR3 loop is CASSLKETQYF. The DNA for the CDR3 is TGTGCCAGCAGCCTCAAAGAGACCCAGTACTTC. Using reference TRBV7-9 and TRBJ2-5 for the parts outside the CDR3, the full variable domain is DTGVSQNPRHKITKRGQNVTFRCDPISEHNRLYWYRQTLGQGPEFLTYFQNEAQLEKSRLLSDRFSAERPKGSFSTLEIQRTEQGDSAMYLCASSLKETQYFGPGTRLLVL.

V and J are TRBV28 and TRBJ1-6; a possible D gene is TRBD1 (5 bases). The V end lost 6 bases, the J end lost 4 bases, and 13 bases lay between the germline ends. Germline V gene lookup returns CDR1 MDHEN and CDR2 SYDVKM. The CDR3 totals 15 residues. CDR3 amino acids: CASSTSQGYNSPLHF. The CDR3 DNA reads TGTGCCAGCAGCACTTCCCAGGGTTATAATTCACCCCTCCACTTT.

This chain links TRBV19 with TRBJ1-2; TRBD1 is a possible D gene (6 bases). V dropped 7 bases and J dropped 3 bases, with 18 bases sitting between them. CDR1 and CDR2 from the germline V gene are LNHDA and SQIVND (reference sequence). CDR3 length: 15 amino acids. CDR3 sequence: CASKKGTPTHYGYTF. The CDR3 nucleotides read TGTGCCAGTAAGAAGGGGACACCGACTCACTATGGCTACACCTTC. The complete variable domain, with remaining parts taken from reference TRBV19 and TRBJ1-2, reads DGGITQSPKYLFRKEGQNVTLSCEQNLNHDAMYWYRQDPGQGLRLIYYSQIVNDFQKGDIAEGYSVSREKKESFPLTVTSAQKNPTAFYLCASKKGTPTHYGYTFGSGTRLTVV.

The V call is TRBV28, the J call TRBJ1-3, with 9 bases that match TRBD1. Germline values: CDR1 MDHEN, CDR2 SYDVKM. With V trimmed by 6 bases and J by 3 bases, 15 bases remained unmatched. This CDR3 has 18 residues. CDR3 in amino acids: CASSLPAGQGKHGNTIYF. The DNA for the CDR3 is TGTGCCAGCAGCCTCCCAGCGGGACAGGGAAAACATGGAAACACCATATATTTT.

The chain couples TRBV25-1 to TRBJ2-1; 9 nucleotides match TRBD2. J was trimmed by 7 bases and V by 6 bases; bases with no gene match: 16. The CDR3 runs 17 residues. CDR1 and CDR2 (germline): MGHDK, SYGVNS. The CDR3 here is CASRGRVAGAPGNEQFF. CDR3 DNA sequence: TGTGCCAGCAGGGGAAGAGTAGCGGGAGCCCCGGGGAATGAGCAGTTCTTC.

In DNA form, the CDR3 reads TGTGCCAGCAGCCCGGACCCCAGCTCCTACGAGCAGTACTTC. Its protein product is CASSPDPSSYEQYF. The chain uses TRBV5-6 and TRBJ2-7; D unclear. The CDR3 covers 14 residues. The germline V gene has CDR1 SGHDT and CDR2 YYEEEE. V lost 4 bases to trimming and J lost 0 bases, with 11 bases between them.

This clone was observed a single time. The chain links TRBV9 to TRBJ2-5, with 7 nucleotides matching TRBD2. The CDR3 is made up of 14 amino acids. Germline V gives CDR1 SGDLS, CDR2 YYNGEE. With 7 bases clipped from V and 2 bases from J, the junction kept 8 bases outside the gene matches. CDR3 protein: CASQGLADQETQYF. CDR3 nucleotide sequence: TGTGCCAGCCAAGGGCTAGCGGATCAAGAGACCCAGTACTTC.

The chain recombines TRBV2 with TRBJ2-2; D is unclear. V lost 0 bases and J 6 bases, leaving 8 bases between the germline ends. CDR3 length equals 14 residues. Looked up from germline, CDR1 is SNHLY and CDR2 is FYNNEI. CDR3 nucleotide sequence: TGTGCCAGCAGTGAAGCGCTGGGGTCCGGGGAGCTGTTTTTT. Its translation is CASSEALGSGELFF. The entire variable domain, with the rest obtained from reference TRBV2 and TRBJ2-2, is as follows: EPEVTQTPSHQVTQMGQEVILRCVPISNHLYFYWYRQILGQKVEFLVSFYNNEISEKSEIFDDQFSVERPDGSNFTLKIRSTKLEDSAMYFCASSEALGSGELFFGEGSRLTVL.

The chain links TRBV6-6 to TRBJ1-2, with 7 bases fitting TRBD1. Germline V CDR1 and CDR2: MNHNY, SVGAGI (reference sequence). The CDR3 has 13 residues. The V segment lost 6 bases and the J segment 8 bases; nucleotides outside the gene matches: 9. This chain's CDR3 is CASRTGTEGGYTF. The CDR3 DNA reads TGTGCCAGCAGGACCGGGACAGAAGGAGGCTACACCTTC.

The chain has TRBV7-8 and TRBJ1-6; no definite D call. Germline-derived CDR1 and CDR2 are SGHVS and FQNEAQ. The CDR3 has 13 residues. V was trimmed by 1 base and J by 19 bases, leaving 17 bases between them. The CDR3 nucleotides read TGTGCCAGCAGCTTAGATAGCGGATATCATTGGCACTTT. This codes for CASSLDSGYHWHF.

The gene calls are TRBV10-3 and TRBJ1-2, with 9 positions matching TRBD1. The CDR3 runs 14 residues. V lost 5 bases to trimming and J lost 7 bases; unmatched junction nucleotides: 8. CDR1 and CDR2 (germline): ENHRY, SYGVKD. Here the CDR3 DNA reads TGTGCCATCAGTCCCTTAGGGGACAGGGCTGGCTACACCTTC. This codes for CAISPLGDRAGYTF.

The CDR3 DNA is TGTGCCTGGAGTGTTGGGGGGATAAATTCACCCCTCCACTTT. Encoded protein: CAWSVGGINSPLHF. The chain employs TRBV30 and TRBJ1-6; D may be TRBD1 (5 bases). Germline V gene lookup returns CDR1 GTSNPN and CDR2 SVGIG (reference sequence). The CDR3 covers 14 residues. The ends were cut back, 0 bases at V and 7 bases at J, with 10 bases in the middle.

This rearrangement joins TRBV19 to TRBJ2-7; 14 bases match TRBD2. From germline, CDR1 is LNHDA and CDR2 SQIVND (reference sequence). This CDR3 contains 15 residues. The ends lost 5 bases at V and 6 bases at J; junction bases unmatched: 6. This CDR3 is CASSPGTSGSSEQYF. The CDR3 DNA reads as TGTGCCAGTAGTCCCGGGACTAGCGGGAGTTCCGAGCAGTACTTC. Full variable domain (missing parts from reference TRBV19 and TRBJ2-7): DGGITQSPKYLFRKEGQNVTLSCEQNLNHDAMYWYRQDPGQGLRLIYYSQIVNDFQKGDIAEGYSVSREKKESFPLTVTSAQKNPTAFYLCASSPGTSGSSEQYFGPGTRLTVT.

The chain employs TRBV28 and TRBJ1-2, with D possibly matching TRBD1 (6 bases). V lost 5 bases to trimming and J lost 4 bases, with 20 bases between them. CDR1 is MDHEN, CDR2 SYDVKM, per germline. The length of the CDR3 is 16 residues. CDR3 sequence: CASSEGRGGRLYGYTF. CDR3 nucleotide sequence: TGTGCCAGCAGTGAGGGCCGGGGGGGGCGCCTCTATGGCTACACCTTC.

V and J are TRBV28 and TRBJ1-2; D possibly corresponds to TRBD1 (5 bases). This CDR3 has 15 residues. Trimming took off 5 bases at V and 4 bases at J, with 17 bases between the two ends. The germline V gene has CDR1 MDHEN and CDR2 SYDVKM. In DNA form, the CDR3 reads TGTGCCAGCAGTCCGGGACTTCCACTAGGCTATGGCTACACCTTC. It codes for CASSPGLPLGYGYTF.

The rearrangement links TRBV7-6 to TRBJ2-2; no reliable D call. Germline V CDR1 and CDR2: SGHVS, FNYEAQ. With 4 bases removed from V and 4 bases from J, the gap between germline ends came to 10 bases. The CDR3 extends over 14 amino acids. CDR3 nucleotide sequence: TGTGCCAGCAGCTCTCCCCGCTCCACCGGGGAGCTGTTTTTT. Translated: CASSSPRSTGELFF.

The V and J genes are TRBV12-3 or TRBV12-4 and TRBJ1-2, with a tentative D call TRBD1 (5 bases). There are 13 residues in the CDR3. Trimming took off 5 bases at V and 7 bases at J, with 14 bases between the two ends. This CDR3 is CASSPRVAGGYTF. CDR3 DNA: TGTGCCAGCAGTCCCAGGGTAGCAGGTGGCTACACCTTC.

The J gene is TRBJ2-7, the V gene TRBV6-2 or TRBV6-3; the D gene is possibly TRBD2 (6 bases). Deletions cut 3 bases from V and 7 bases from J, with 22 bases between. The CDR3 runs to 16 residues. Germline V CDR1 and CDR2: MNHEY, SVGEGT. CDR3 protein: CASSYWGPGGREEQYF. CDR3 coding DNA: TGTGCCAGCAGTTATTGGGGCCCGGGCGGCCGGGAGGAGCAGTACTTC.